This T cell receptor beta chain comes out of a study of blood T cells in healthy people across ages (dated by TCRdb to about 2015). Study-wide context: Template switching captured roughly one uniquely barcoded TCR beta cDNA molecule per two T cells in model experiments. Age-related changes in TCR beta repertoire diversity were measured in the study by deep sequencing normalized with unique cDNA molecular identifiers. Two additional independent replicas of 1 million unique cDNA reads from the same blood draw were analyzed for two donors (one aged 18 to 30 and one aged 80 or older). Donors were grouped into four age groups: young (average roughly 17 years), middle-aged (around 39), aged (around 62) and long-lived (about 89). To avoid experimental bias, donors of different ages were distributed randomly across sequencing lanes.

The library relied on 5' RACE. Sequenced using an Illumina HiSeq 2500. A second PCR of about 6 to 12 cycles was run with a J-beta primer mix and a sample-barcoded 5' primer. A unique molecular identifier was introduced onto each TCR beta cDNA molecule by a template-switch 5' adaptor carrying 12 random nucleotides. Each sample yielded at least 2.5 million CDR3-containing paired-end reads. First-strand cDNA synthesis was performed from all RNA using the Mint cDNA synthesis kit, with priming by a TRBC-specific oligonucleotide. Following uracil-DNA glycosylase treatment, a first 18-cycle PCR with universal primers M1SS and BC2_uni_R was performed on all cDNA. The published analysis was carried out like this. Normalization of each sample was performed by random selection of 1 million high-quality reads, each carrying a distinct molecular identifier. Instead of being binned into consensus sequences, reads with shared molecular identifiers were discarded. CDR3 identification, clonotype clustering and error correction used MiTCR with a Q25 quality threshold and the strictest error-elimination algorithm. Lower-bound total TCR beta diversity was estimated with a nonparametric unseen species model using Euler transformation. In TCRdb, the public reads were trimmed at Q25 with fastp and aligned with MiXCR, with productive beta chains retained. Every entry covers one CDR3 protein and lists the most common genes and DNA from its rows. The V and J calls come from TCRdb's annotation, not from the publication. This sample holds more than 1 million distinct CDR3 sequences; under 55% were observed only once. Approximately 20% of the sample is taken by the ten largest.

Notes on this clonotype: It lacks a known antigen. Base qualities were left out, and no much larger clone turns up one base away.

The roughly 42 donors, aged about 6 to 100 years, were systemically healthy Caucasian individuals from Russia. Each donor gave around 9.9 milliliters of peripheral blood, collected into EDTA-treated Vacutainer tubes. Ficoll-Paque density-gradient centrifugation was used to isolate PBMCs, with at least 6 million per sample. Trizol reagent was used to extract total RNA from PBMCs, with at least 5.5 micrograms per sample. Naive CD45RAhigh/CD27high T cell percentages were measured by flow cytometry on a PBMC aliquot from every donor. Results the study describes overall, beyond this receptor: Estimates of total diversity based on one million sequenced T cells were regarded as lower bounds and as underestimates. Conclusive comparison of naive and antigen-experienced compartments was prevented by the profiling of bulk unsorted PBMCs. Compared with the aged group, the long-lived group had more naive CD4+ T cells, fewer expanded clones and increased TCR diversity, a pattern suggesting age selection. The percentage of naive T cells measured by flow cytometry correlated strongly with observed TCR beta diversity. Because the CMV infection status of the donors was unknown, age-related changes in expanded clonotypes may potentially have been confounded. Observed TCR beta diversity per million T cells fell roughly linearly with age, and a significant reduction was already apparent by age approximately 41.

According to the germline V gene (reference sequence), CDR1 reads MNHNY and CDR2 reads SVGAGI. V is pruned by 7 bases and J by 4 bases, leaving 16 bases of the junction without a gene match. The CDR3, from cysteine to phenylalanine, totals 17 residues. Left in the record is the CDR3 DNA by itself, 51 bases read in frame from the first base. The rearrangement combines TRBV6-6 with TRBJ1-2, and 9 bases in between align with TRBD1. The source of this sequence is a woman between 55 and 75 years old in good health. Sequencing used blood. CDR3 protein: CASIYRGQTSLGYGYTF. The DNA sequence follows: TGTGCCAGCATCTACAGGGGGCAAACATCCCTAGGCTATGGCTACACCTTC.